This T cell receptor beta chain was found in a study of blood T cell repertoires in COVID-19. Study context: There were acute and convalescent COVID-19 samples, and they came from the United States, Italy and Spain. Nucleic acid was either cDNA or gDNA, and it came from T cells, B-cell-depleted T cells, or PBMCs.

The sample holds a few counts of this clone. Authors' analysis steps: Amplification of reference gene primers was used by the study to estimate nucleated cell counts. TCRdb's copy holds only in-frame clones and misses some; the assay was immunoSEQ multiplex PCR. Clone size and the V and J calls come from that table; the DNA yielded D and trimming. The data contain 300,000 to 450,000 clones, around 87% of them singletons. The TCR was taken from a woman between 55 and 75 years old with COVID-19, enrolled during active disease. The sample was peripheral blood.

The CDR3 loop reads CAETHSGNTIYF. DNA for the CDR3: TGTGCGGAGACGCACTCTGGAAACACCATATATTTT. The chain combines TRBV30 with TRBJ1-3; D is undetermined. The CDR3 spans 12 residues. Germline V gene data show CDR1 as GTSNPN and CDR2 as SVGIG (reference sequence).